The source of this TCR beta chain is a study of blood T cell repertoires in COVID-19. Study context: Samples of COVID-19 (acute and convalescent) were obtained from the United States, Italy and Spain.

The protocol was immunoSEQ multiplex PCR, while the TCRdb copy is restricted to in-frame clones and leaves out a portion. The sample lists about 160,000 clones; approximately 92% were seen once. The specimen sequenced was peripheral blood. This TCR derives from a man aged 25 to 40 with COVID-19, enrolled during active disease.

The CDR3 region has the DNA TGTGCCAGCCGATCCAGGACAGGGGCGGCTGAAGCTTTCTTT. It yields the protein CASRSRTGAAEAFF. This chain links TRBV6-5 with TRBJ1-1, with 9 bases matching TRBD1. V dropped 8 bases and J dropped 6; count of bases not matched to a gene: 10. Germline V lookup: CDR1 MNHEY, CDR2 SVGAGI. This CDR3 region has 14 residues.